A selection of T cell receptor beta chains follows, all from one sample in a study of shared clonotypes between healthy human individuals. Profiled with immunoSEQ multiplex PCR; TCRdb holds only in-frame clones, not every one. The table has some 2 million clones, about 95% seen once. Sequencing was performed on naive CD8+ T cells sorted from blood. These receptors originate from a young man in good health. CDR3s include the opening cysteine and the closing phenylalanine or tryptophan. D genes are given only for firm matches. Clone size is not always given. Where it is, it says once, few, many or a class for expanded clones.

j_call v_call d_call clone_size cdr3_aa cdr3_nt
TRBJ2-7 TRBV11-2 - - CASSLSQGIYEQYF TGTGCCAGCAGCTTAAGTCAGGGCATCTACGAGCAGTACTTC
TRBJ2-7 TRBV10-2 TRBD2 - CASSEFGTSAYEQYF TGCGCCAGCAGTGAGTTTGGGACTAGTGCCTACGAGCAGTACTTC
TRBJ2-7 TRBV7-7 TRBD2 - CASSSGLAYEQYF TGTGCTAGCAGCTCGGGACTAGCGTACGAGCAGTACTTC
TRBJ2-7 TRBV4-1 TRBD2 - CASSLVAGAPREQYF TGCGCCAGCAGCCTAGTAGCGGGGGCCCCTCGCGAGCAGTACTTC
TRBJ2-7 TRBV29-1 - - CSVFGQSYEQYF TGCAGCGTTTTCGGACAGTCCTACGAGCAGTACTTC
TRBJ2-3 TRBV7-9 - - CASSRGTLSTDTQYF TGTGCCAGCAGCCGAGGAACCCTCAGCACAGATACGCAGTATTTT
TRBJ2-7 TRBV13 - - CASSVLQGYEQYF TGTGCCAGCAGCGTCTTACAGGGTTACGAGCAGTACTTC
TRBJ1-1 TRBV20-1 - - CSARDVSGAFF TGCAGTGCTAGAGATGTGAGTGGAGCTTTCTTT
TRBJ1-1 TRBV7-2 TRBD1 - CASSPDRGPLGTEAFF TGTGCCAGCAGCCCCGACAGGGGGCCCCTTGGCACTGAAGCTTTCTTT
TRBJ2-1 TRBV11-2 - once CASSVGENNEQFF TGTGCCAGCAGCGTCGGGGAAAACAATGAGCAGTTCTTC
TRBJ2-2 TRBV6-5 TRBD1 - CASSVSGTGTGELFF TGTGCCAGCAGTGTTTCCGGGACAGGCACCGGGGAGCTGTTTTTT
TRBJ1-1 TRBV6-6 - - CASSYRGDTEAFF TGTGCCAGCAGTTACAGGGGGGACACTGAAGCTTTCTTT
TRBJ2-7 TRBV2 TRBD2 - CASCDRGLAGESHEQYF TGTGCCAGCTGCGACCGGGGCCTAGCGGGAGAGTCGCACGAGCAGTACTTC
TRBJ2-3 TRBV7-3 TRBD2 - CASSMTSGENIDTQYF TGTGCCAGCAGCATGACTAGCGGGGAGAATATAGATACGCAGTATTTT
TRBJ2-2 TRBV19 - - CASTTDGELFF TGTGCCAGTACTACCGACGGGGAGCTGTTTTTT
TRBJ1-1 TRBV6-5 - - CASSYGERNTEAFF TGTGCCAGCAGTTACGGCGAGAGGAACACTGAAGCTTTCTTT
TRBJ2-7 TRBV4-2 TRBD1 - CASSHDRGYEQYF TGTGCCAGCAGCCACGACAGGGGCTACGAGCAGTACTTC
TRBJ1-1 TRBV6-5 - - CASRTLNTEAFF TGTGCCAGCAGGACCCTGAACACTGAAGCTTTCTTT
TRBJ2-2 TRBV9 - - CASSHGTGELFF TGTGCCAGCAGCCACGGGACCGGGGAGCTGTTTTTT
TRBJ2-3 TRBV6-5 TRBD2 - CASSYSTGGSTDTQYF TGTGCCAGCAGTTACTCGACGGGAGGAAGCACAGATACGCAGTATTTT
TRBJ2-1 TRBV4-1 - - CASSPPGPGQFF TGCGCCAGCAGCCCTCCGGGACCAGGGCAGTTCTTC
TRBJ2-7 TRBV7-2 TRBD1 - CASSLGDRDYEQYF TGTGCCAGCAGCTTAGGGGACAGAGACTACGAGCAGTACTTC
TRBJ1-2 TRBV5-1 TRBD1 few CASSLDGTDGYTF TGCGCCAGCAGCTTGGACGGGACAGATGGCTACACCTTC
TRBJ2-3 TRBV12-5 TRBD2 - CASGLGPAGGEDTQYF TGTGCTAGTGGTTTAGGCCCAGCGGGGGGCGAGGATACGCAGTATTTT
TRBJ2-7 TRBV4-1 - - CASSHPPPLSPGYGSYEQYF TGCGCCAGCAGCCATCCCCCTCCCCTCTCACCAGGGTATGGCTCCTACGAGCAGTACTTC
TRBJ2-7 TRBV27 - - CASSSLPPPYEQYF TGTGCCAGCAGTTCTCTACCCCCCCCCTACGAGCAGTACTTC
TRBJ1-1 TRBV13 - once CASSLESSVEEAFF TGTGCCAGCAGCTTAGAGTCCAGCGTTGAAGAAGCTTTCTTT
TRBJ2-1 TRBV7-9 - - CASSLAWGAADEQFF TGTGCCAGCAGCTTAGCGTGGGGGGCGGCGGATGAGCAGTTCTTC
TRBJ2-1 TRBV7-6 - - CASSLLSGEYNEQFF TGTGCCAGCAGCTTATTGTCAGGGGAGTACAATGAGCAGTTCTTC
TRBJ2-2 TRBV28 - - CATERGNSGELFF TGTGCCACCGAAAGGGGTAACTCCGGGGAGCTGTTTTTT
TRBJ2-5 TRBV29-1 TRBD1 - CSFPGQGGWETQYF TGCAGCTTCCCGGGACAGGGGGGATGGGAGACCCAGTACTTC
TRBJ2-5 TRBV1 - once CTSSQDLRLAGVETQYF TGCACCAGCAGCCAAGATCTAAGGCTAGCGGGGGTAGAGACCCAGTACTTC
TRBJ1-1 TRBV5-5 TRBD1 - CASSRTGGNTEAFF TGTGCCAGCAGCAGGACAGGGGGGAACACTGAAGCTTTCTTT
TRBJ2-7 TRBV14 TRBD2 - CASSQVGTSGDRYF TGTGCCAGCAGCCAAGTGGGGACTAGCGGGGATCGATACTTC
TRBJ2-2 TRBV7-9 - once CASSLDSPAQGLFF TGTGCCAGCAGCTTAGATTCACCCGCACAGGGGCTGTTTTTT
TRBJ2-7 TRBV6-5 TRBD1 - CASSPGTGVREQYF TGTGCCAGCAGTCCAGGGACAGGGGTCCGTGAGCAGTACTTC
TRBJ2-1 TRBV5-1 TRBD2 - CASSLTSGPSSYNEQFF TGCGCCAGCAGCTTGACTAGCGGGCCTAGCTCCTACAATGAGCAGTTCTTC
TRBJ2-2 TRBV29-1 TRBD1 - CSVEHRDSQYTGELFF TGCAGCGTTGAACACCGGGACAGTCAGTACACCGGGGAGCTGTTTTTT
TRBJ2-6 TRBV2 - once CASSAGGAGANVLTF TGTGCCAGCAGTGCCGGGGGAGCGGGGGCCAACGTCCTGACTTTC
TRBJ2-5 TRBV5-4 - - CASSPRLAYQETQYF TGTGCCAGCAGCCCCAGACTTGCGTACCAAGAGACCCAGTACTTC
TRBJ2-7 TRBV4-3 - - CASSQDTGTGAYEQYF TGCGCCAGCAGCCAAGATACCGGGACGGGCGCCTACGAGCAGTACTTC
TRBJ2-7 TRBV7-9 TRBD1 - CASSGGQGVAYEQYF TGTGCCAGCAGCGGGGGACAGGGGGTGGCCTACGAGCAGTACTTC
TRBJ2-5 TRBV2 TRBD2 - CASSVVLGLGPETQYF TGTGCCAGCAGTGTTGTGCTGGGACTAGGACCCGAGACCCAGTACTTC
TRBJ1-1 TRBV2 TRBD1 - CASRDREGKTEAFF TGTGCCAGCAGGGACAGGGAAGGGAAAACTGAAGCTTTCTTT
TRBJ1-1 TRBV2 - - CASSLDENTEAFF TGTGCCAGCAGCTTGGACGAGAACACTGAAGCTTTCTTT
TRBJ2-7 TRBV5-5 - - CASSLGAESSYEQYF TGTGCCAGCAGCTTGGGAGCAGAGAGCTCCTACGAGCAGTACTTC
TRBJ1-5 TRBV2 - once CASSEDGNQPQHF TGTGCCAGCAGTGAAGACGGCAATCAGCCCCAGCATTTT
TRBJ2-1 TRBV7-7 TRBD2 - CASSLAASGGGQYNEQFF TGTGCTAGCAGCTTAGCGGCTAGCGGGGGGGGCCAGTACAATGAGCAGTTCTTC